Detailed here is one T cell receptor beta chain. Its antigen remains unidentified. The data derive from a study of T cell repertoires in ileal Crohn's disease. With 3 bases clipped from V and 6 bases from J, the junction kept 5 bases outside the gene matches. CDR3 length: 14 amino acids. Germline V gene data show CDR1 as SGDLS and CDR2 as YYNGEE. The time point denotes: neoterminal ileum biopsy at postoperative endoscopy, about 6 months after surgery. Included were adult ileal or ileocolonic Crohn's patients indicated for ileocolonic resection. Sequencing used immunoSEQ multiplex PCR; TCRdb keeps in-frame clones, though not all of them. The data hold 6,500 to 8,000 clones, with around 70% observed a single time. Study-wide findings and caveats: Clonal expansions were more frequent in active smokers than non-smokers at surgery.

V gene TRBV9 combines with J gene TRBJ1-2, with 10 bases fitting TRBD1. The TCR comes from an adult with Crohn's disease. Sequencing used ileal tissue. The CDR3 DNA follows: TGTGCCAGCAGCGGACAGGGGGCTGTGAATGGCTACACCTTC. Its translation: CASSGQGAVNGYTF.